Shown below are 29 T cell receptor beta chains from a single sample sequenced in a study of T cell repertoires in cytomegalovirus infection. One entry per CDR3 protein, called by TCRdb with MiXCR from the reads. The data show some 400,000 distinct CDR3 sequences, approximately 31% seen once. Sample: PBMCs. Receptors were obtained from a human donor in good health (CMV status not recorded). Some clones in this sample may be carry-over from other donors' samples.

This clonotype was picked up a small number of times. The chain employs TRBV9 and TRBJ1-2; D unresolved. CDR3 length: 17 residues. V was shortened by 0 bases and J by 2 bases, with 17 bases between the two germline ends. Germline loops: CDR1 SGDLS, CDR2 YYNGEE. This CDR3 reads CASSVVGTLGGNYGYTF. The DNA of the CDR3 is TGTGCCAGCAGCGTAGTAGGAACACTAGGAGGGAACTATGGCTACACCTTC. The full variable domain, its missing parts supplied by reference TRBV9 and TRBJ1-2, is DSGVTQTPKHLITATGQRVTLRCSPRSGDLSVYWYQQSLDQGLQFLIQYYNGEERAKGNILERFSAQQFPDLHSELNLSSLELGDSALYFCASSVVGTLGGNYGYTFGSGTRLTVV.

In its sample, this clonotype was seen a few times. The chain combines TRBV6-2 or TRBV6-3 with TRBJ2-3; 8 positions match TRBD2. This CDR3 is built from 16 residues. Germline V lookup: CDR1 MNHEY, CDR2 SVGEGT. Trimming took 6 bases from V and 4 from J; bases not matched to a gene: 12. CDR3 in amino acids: CASRPSRGGGPDTQYF. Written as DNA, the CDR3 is TGTGCCAGCAGACCGTCCCGGGGGGGAGGACCAGATACGCAGTATTTT.

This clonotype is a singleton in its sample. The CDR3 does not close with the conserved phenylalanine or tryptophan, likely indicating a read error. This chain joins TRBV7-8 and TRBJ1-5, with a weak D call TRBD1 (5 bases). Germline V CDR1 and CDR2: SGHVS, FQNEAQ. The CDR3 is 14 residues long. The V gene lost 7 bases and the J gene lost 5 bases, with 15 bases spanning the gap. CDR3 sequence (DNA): TGTGCCAGCACCACAACAGTAGGGGATCAGCCCCAGCATTCT. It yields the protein CASTTTVGDQPQHS.

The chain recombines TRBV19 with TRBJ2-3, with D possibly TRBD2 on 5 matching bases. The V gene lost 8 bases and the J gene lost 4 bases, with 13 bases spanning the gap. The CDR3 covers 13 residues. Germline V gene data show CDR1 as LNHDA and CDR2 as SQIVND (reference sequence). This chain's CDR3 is CASGAVGADTQYF. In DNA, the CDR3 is TGTGCCAGTGGTGCCGTCGGGGCAGATACGCAGTATTTT.

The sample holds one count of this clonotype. In nucleotides, the CDR3 is TGTGCCAGCAGCTTCCTCGGGGGGGAGTCAAGGGGCGAGCAGTACTTC. Translating it yields CASSFLGGESRGEQYF. This sequence joins TRBV5-5 and TRBJ2-7; 8 positions agree with TRBD2. Looked up from germline, CDR1 is SGHKS and CDR2 is YYEKEE (reference sequence). The ends lost 2 bases at V and 6 bases at J; junction bases unmatched: 13. The CDR3 contains 16 residues.

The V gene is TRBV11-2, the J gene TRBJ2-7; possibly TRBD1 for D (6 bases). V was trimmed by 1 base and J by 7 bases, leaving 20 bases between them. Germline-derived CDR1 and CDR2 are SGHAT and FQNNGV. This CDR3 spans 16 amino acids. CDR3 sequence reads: CASSLVGGTPRVEQYF. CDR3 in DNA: TGTGCCAGCAGCTTAGTAGGTGGGACACCCCGGGTGGAGCAGTACTTC.

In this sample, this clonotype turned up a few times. The CDR3 DNA sequence: TGTGCCAGCAGTTTAAGAGGGCTCACTGAAGCTTTCTTT. As protein: CASSLRGLTEAFF. The rearrangement joins TRBV28 to TRBJ1-1; no clear D gene. Looked up from germline, CDR1 is MDHEN and CDR2 is SYDVKM. The germline V and J ends were trimmed by 2 bases and 4 bases, with 8 bases remaining between them. The CDR3 contains 13 residues.

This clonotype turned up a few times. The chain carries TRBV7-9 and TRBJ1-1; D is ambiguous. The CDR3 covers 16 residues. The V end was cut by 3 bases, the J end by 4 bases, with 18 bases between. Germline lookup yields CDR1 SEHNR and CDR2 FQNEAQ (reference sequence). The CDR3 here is CASSFVGTRIGTEAFF. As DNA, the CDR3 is TGTGCCAGCAGCTTTGTGGGAACCCGAATCGGCACTGAAGCTTTCTTT.

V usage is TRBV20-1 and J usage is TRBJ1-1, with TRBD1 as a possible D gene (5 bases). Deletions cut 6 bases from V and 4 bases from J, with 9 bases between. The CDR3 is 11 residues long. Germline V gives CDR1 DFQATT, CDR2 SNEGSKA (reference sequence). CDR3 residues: CSARGPTEAFF. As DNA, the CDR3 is TGCAGTGCAAGGGGACCCACTGAAGCTTTCTTT.

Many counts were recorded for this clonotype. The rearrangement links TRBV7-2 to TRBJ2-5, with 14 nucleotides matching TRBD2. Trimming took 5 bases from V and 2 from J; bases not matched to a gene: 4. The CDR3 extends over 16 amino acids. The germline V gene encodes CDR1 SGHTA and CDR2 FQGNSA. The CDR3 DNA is TGTGCCAGCAGCACCGGGACTAGCGGGGGACAAGAGACCCAGTACTTC. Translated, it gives CASSTGTSGGQETQYF.

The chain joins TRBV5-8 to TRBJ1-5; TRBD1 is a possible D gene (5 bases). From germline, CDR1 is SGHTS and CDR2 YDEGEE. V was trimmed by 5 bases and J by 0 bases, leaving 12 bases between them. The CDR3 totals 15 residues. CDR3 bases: TGTGCCAGCAGTTGGGACTCTCTTAGCAATCAGCCCCAGCATTTT. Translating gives CASSWDSLSNQPQHF.

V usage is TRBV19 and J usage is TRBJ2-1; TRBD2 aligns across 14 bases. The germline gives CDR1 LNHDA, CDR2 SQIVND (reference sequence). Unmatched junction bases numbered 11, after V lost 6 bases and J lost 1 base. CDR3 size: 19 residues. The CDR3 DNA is TGTGCCAGTAGCACTCCTTGGACTAGCGGGGGGCTTTCCTACAATGAGCAGTTCTTC. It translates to CASSTPWTSGGLSYNEQFF.

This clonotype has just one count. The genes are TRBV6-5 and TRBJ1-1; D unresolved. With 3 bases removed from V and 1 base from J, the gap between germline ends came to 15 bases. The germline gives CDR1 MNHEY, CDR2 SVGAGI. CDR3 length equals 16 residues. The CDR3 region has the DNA TGTGCCAGCAGTTATCAAGGGCGCTCAAAGAACACTGAAGCTTTCTTT. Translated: CASSYQGRSKNTEAFF.

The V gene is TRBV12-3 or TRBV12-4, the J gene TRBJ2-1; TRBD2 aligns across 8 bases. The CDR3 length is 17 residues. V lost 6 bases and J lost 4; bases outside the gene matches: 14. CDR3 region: CASSRSHTGGGYNEQFF. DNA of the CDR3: TGTGCCAGCAGCCGGTCCCACACGGGGGGGGGGTACAATGAGCAGTTCTTC.

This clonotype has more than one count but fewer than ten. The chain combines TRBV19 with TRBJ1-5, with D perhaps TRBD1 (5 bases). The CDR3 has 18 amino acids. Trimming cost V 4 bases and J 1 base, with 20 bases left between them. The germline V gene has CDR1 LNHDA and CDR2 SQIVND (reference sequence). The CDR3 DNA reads TGTGCCAGTAGTAAGATCAAGGGGTTAGGGGAAAGCAATCAGCCCCAGCATTTT. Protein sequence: CASSKIKGLGESNQPQHF.

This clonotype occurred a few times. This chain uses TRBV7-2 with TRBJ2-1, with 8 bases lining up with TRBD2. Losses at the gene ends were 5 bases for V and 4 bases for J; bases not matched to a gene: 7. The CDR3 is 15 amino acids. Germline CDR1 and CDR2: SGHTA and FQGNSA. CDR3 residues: CASSATPSGYNEQFF. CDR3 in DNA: TGTGCCAGCAGCGCAACGCCTAGCGGGTACAATGAGCAGTTCTTC.

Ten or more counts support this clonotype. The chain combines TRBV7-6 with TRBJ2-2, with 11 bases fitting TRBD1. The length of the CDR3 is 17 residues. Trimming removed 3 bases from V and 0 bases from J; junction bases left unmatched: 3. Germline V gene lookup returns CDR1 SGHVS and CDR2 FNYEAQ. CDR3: CASSFGQGATNTGELFF. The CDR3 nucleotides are TGTGCCAGCAGCTTTGGACAGGGGGCTACGAACACCGGGGAGCTGTTTTTT.

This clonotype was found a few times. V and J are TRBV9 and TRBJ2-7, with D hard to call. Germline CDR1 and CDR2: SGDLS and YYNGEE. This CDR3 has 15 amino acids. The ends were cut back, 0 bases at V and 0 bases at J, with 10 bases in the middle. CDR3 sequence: CASSVAGPSSYEQYF. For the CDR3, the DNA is TGTGCCAGCAGCGTAGCCGGGCCGAGCTCCTACGAGCAGTACTTC.

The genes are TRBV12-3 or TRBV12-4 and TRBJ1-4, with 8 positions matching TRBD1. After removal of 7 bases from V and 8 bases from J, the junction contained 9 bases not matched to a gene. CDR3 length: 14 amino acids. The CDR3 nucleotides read TGTGCCAGCACCTCCCAGGGGGCGCGAGAAAAACTGTTTTTT. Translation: CASTSQGAREKLFF.

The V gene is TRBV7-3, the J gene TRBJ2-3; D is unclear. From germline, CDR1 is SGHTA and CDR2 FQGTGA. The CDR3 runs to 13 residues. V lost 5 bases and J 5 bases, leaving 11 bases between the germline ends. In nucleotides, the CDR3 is TGTGCCAGCAGCCTCATCCTCGGAGATACGCAGTATTTT. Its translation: CASSLILGDTQYF.

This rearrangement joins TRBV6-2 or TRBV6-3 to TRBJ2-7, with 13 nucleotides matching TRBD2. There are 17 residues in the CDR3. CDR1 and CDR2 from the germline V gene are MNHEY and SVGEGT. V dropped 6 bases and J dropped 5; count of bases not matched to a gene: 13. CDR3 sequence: CASSRTSGGSSPDEQYF. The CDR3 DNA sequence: TGTGCCAGCAGCCGGACTAGCGGGGGATCTTCTCCCGACGAGCAGTACTTC.

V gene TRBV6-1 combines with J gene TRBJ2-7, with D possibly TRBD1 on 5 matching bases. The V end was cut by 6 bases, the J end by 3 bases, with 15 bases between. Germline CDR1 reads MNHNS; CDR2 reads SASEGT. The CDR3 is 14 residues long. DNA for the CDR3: TGTGCCAGCAGAGGTGTAGGGGTCGGCTACGAGCAGTACTTC. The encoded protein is CASRGVGVGYEQYF.

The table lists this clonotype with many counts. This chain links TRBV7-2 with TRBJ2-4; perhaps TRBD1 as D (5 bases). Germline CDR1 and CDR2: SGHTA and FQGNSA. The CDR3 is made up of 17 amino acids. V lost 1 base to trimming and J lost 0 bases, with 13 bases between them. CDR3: CASSLGSDILAKNIQYF. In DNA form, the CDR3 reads TGTGCCAGCAGCTTAGGGTCGGACATCCTAGCCAAAAACATTCAGTACTTC.

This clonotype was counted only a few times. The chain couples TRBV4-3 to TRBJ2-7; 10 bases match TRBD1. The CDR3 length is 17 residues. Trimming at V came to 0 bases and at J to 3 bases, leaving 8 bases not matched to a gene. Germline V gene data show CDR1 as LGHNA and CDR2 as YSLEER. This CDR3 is CASSQDERQGAFYEQYF. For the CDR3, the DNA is TGCGCCAGCAGCCAAGACGAGAGACAGGGGGCGTTCTACGAGCAGTACTTC.

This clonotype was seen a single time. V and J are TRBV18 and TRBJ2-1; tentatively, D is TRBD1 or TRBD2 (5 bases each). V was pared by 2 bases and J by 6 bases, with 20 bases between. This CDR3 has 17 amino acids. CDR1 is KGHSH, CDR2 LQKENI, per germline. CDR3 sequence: CASSPVPGLNAGNEQFF. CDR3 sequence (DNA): TGTGCCAGCTCACCAGTTCCAGGGCTTAATGCGGGCAATGAGCAGTTCTTC.

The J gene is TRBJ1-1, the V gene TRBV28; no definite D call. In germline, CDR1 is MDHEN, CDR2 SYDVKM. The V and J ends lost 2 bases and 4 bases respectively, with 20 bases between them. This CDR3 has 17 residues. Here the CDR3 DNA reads TGTGCCAGCAGTTTAGTCTCTCGCGAGGCGGGAAGCACTGAAGCTTTCTTT. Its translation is CASSLVSREAGSTEAFF.

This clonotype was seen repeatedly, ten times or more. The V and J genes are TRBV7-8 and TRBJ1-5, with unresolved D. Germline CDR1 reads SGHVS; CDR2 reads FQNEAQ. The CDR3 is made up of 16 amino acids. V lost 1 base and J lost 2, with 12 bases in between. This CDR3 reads CASSLVAVGGNQPQHF. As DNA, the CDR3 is TGTGCCAGCAGCTTAGTTGCGGTCGGCGGCAATCAGCCCCAGCATTTT. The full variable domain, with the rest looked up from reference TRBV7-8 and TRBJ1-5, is GAGVSQSPRYKVAKRGQDVALRCDPISGHVSLFWYQQALGQGPEFLTYFQNEAQLDKSGLPSDRFFAERPEGSVSTLKIQRTQQEDSAVYLCASSLVAVGGNQPQHFGDGTRLSIL.

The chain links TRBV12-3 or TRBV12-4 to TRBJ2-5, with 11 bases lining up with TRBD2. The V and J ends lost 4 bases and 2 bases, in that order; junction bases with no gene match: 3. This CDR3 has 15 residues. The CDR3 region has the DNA TGTGCCAGCAGTTCCGTAGCGGGGGGGCAAGAGACCCAGTACTTC. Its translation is CASSSVAGGQETQYF.

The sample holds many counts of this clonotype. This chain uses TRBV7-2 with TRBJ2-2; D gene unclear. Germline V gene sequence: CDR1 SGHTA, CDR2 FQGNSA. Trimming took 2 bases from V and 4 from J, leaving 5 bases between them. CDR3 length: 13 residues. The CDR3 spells CASSLSSTGELFF. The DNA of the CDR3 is TGTGCCAGCAGCTTAAGCTCCACCGGGGAGCTGTTTTTT.